Sequencing of this T cell receptor (beta chain) was carried out in a study of blood T cell repertoires in COVID-19. The wider study: Acute and convalescent COVID-19 samples came from the United States, Italy and Spain.

Individuals drawn from under 30 US areas were about 18 to 95 years old. CDR1 and CDR2 (germline): LGHNA, YSLEER. Trimming stripped 0 bases from V and 9 bases from J, with 9 bases between. This CDR3 region has 13 residues. TCRdb's copy holds only in-frame clones and misses some; the assay was immunoSEQ multiplex PCR. The table includes about 250,000 clones, 85% to 90% detected once. The J gene is TRBJ2-1, the V gene TRBV4-3, with no clear D. Sequencing input: PBMCs or T cells enriched from blood (not recorded which). The receptor comes from a man aged 40-55 years who had recovered from COVID-19. The CDR3 protein is CASSQEGWSEQFF. In nucleotides, the CDR3 is TGCGCCAGCAGCCAAGAGGGTTGGAGTGAGCAGTTCTTC.